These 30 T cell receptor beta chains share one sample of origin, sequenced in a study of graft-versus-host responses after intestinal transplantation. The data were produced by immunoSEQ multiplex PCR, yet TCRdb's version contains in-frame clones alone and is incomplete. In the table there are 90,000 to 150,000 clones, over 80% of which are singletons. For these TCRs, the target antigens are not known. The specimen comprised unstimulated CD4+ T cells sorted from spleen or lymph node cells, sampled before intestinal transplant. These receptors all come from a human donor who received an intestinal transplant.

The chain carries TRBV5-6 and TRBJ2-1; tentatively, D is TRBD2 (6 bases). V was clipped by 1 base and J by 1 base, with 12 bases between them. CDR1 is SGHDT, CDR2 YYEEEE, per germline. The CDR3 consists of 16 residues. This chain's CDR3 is CASSLLTGASYNEQFF. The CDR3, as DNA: TGTGCCAGCAGCTTGTTGACGGGAGCGTCCTACAATGAGCAGTTCTTC.

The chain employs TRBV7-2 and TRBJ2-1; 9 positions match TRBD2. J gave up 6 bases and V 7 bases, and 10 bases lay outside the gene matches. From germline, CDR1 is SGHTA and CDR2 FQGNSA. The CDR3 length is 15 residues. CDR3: CASIPGLAGFNEQFF. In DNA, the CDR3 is TGTGCCAGCATCCCCGGGCTAGCGGGATTCAATGAGCAGTTCTTC.

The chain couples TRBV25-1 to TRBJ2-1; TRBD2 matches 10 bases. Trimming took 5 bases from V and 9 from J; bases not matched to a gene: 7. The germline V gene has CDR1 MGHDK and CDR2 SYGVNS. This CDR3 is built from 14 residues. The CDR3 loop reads CASSPQREGREQFF. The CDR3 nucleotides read TGTGCCAGCAGTCCTCAGCGGGAGGGCCGTGAGCAGTTCTTC.

This CDR3 is CASSFSGSSYEQYF. DNA of the CDR3: TGTGCCAGCAGCTTTAGCGGAAGCTCCTACGAGCAGTACTTC. The gene calls are TRBV7-3 and TRBJ2-7, with TRBD2 as a possible D gene (6 bases). The length of the CDR3 is 14 residues. V was clipped by 3 bases and J by 0 bases, with 9 bases between them. Per germline, CDR1 SGHTA and CDR2 FQGTGA.

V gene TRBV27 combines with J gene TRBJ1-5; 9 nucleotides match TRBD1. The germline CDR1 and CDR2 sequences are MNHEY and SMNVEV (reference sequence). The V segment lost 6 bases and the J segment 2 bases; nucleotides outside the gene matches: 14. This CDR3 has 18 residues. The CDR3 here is CASSPSGGHRGRNQPQHF. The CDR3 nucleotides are TGTGCCAGCAGCCCCTCCGGCGGGCACAGGGGGCGCAATCAGCCCCAGCATTTT.

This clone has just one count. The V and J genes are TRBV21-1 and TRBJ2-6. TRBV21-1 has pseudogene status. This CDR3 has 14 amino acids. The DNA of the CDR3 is TGTGCCTGCCTGATTCACTCTGGGGCCAACGTCCTGACTTTC. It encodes CACLIHSGANVLTF.

The CDR3 protein is CASSPLDGSYEQYF. The CDR3 region has the DNA TGTGCCAGCTCACCACTGGACGGCTCCTACGAGCAGTACTTC. The chain couples TRBV18 to TRBJ2-7; D is unresolved. Trimming took 1 base from V and 0 from J, leaving 7 bases between them. This CDR3 comprises 14 residues. Per germline, CDR1 KGHSH and CDR2 LQKENI.

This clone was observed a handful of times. The CDR3 DNA reads TGTGCCAGCAGCTTAGTGACGTATCGAGAGGGGTCCTATGGCTACACCTTC. Its protein is CASSLVTYREGSYGYTF. The V gene is TRBV7-9, the J gene TRBJ1-2, with D possibly matching TRBD1 (5 bases). The CDR3 loop spans 17 amino acids. Germline values: CDR1 SEHNR, CDR2 FQNEAQ (reference sequence). Trimming shortened V by 1 base and J by 4 bases, and 19 bases separated the two germline ends.

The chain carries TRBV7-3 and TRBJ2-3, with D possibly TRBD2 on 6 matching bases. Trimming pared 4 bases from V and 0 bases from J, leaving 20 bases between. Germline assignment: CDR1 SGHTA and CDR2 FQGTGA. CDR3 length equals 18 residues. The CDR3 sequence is CASSSLSKAGSSTDTQYF. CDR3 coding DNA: TGTGCCAGCAGCTCGCTATCGAAAGCGGGTTCTAGCACAGATACGCAGTATTTT. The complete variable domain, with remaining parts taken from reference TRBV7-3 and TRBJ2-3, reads GAGVSQTPSNKVTEKGKYVELRCDPISGHTALYWYRQSLGQGPEFLIYFQGTGAADDSGLPNDRFFAVRPEGSVSTLKIQRTERGDSAVYLCASSSLSKAGSSTDTQYFGPGTRLTVL.

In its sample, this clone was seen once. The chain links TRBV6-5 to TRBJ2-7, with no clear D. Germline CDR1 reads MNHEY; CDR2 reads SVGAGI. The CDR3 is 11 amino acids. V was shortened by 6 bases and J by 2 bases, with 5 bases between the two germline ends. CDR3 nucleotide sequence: TGTGCCAGCAGAAAAACCTACGAGCAGTACTTC. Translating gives CASRKTYEQYF.

In nucleotides, the CDR3 is TGTGCCTGGAGTTACGACCTAGCCTACGAGCAGTACTTC. Its protein is CAWSYDLAYEQYF. The chain uses TRBV30 and TRBJ2-7; the D is unclear. Trimming took 2 bases from V and 2 from J, leaving 10 bases between them. There are 13 residues in the CDR3. The V gene's germline CDR1 is GTSNPN and CDR2 SVGIG (reference sequence).

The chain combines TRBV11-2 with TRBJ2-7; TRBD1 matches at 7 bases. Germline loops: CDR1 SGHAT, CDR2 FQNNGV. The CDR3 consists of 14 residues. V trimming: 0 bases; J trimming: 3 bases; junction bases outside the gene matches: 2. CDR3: CASSLDSGGYEQYF. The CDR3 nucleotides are TGTGCCAGCAGCTTAGATTCAGGGGGCTACGAGCAGTACTTC.

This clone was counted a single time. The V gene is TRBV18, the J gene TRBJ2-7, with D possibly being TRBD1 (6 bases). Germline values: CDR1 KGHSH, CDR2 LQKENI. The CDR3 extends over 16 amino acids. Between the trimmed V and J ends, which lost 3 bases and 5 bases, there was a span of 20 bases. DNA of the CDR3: TGTGCCAGCTCACCCCTTCCGTCCCGGACAGACGACGAGCAGTACTTC. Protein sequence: CASSPLPSRTDDEQYF.

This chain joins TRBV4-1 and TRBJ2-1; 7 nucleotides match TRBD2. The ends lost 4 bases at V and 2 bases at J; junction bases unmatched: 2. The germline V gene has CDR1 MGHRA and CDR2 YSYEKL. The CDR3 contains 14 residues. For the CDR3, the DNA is TGCGCCAGCAGCCCCGGGACTACCTACAATGAGCAGTTCTTC. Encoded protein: CASSPGTTYNEQFF.

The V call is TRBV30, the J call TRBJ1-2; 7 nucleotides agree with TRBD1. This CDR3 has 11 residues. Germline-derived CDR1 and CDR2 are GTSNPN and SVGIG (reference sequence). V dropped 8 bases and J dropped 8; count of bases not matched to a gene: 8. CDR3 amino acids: CARLTGDGYTF. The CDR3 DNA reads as TGTGCCCGCCTCACAGGGGACGGCTACACCTTC. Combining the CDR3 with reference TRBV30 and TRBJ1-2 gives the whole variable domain SQTIHQWPATLVQPVGSPLSLECTVEGTSNPNLYWYRQAAGRGLQLLFYSVGIGQISSEVPQNLSASRPQDRQFILSSKKLLLSDSGFYLCARLTGDGYTFGSGTRLTVV.

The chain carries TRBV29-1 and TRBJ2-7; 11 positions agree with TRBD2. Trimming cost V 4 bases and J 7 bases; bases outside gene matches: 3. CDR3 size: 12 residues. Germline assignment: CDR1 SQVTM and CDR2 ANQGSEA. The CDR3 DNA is TGCAGCGTTGGGACTAGCGGGTGGGAGCAGTACTTC. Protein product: CSVGTSGWEQYF.

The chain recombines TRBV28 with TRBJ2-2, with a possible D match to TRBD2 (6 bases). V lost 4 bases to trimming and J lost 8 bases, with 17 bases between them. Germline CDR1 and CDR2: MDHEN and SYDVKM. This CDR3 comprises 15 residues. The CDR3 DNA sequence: TGTGCCAGCAGTTCCGGGACTTCCCCCATTGGGGAGCTGTTTTTT. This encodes CASSSGTSPIGELFF.

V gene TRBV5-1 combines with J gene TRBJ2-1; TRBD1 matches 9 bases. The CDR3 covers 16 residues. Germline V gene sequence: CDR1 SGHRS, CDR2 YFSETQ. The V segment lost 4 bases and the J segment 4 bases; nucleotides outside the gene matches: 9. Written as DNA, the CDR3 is TGCGCCAGCAGCCGGACGACAGGGGGGGTTTACAATGAGCAGTTCTTC. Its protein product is CASSRTTGGVYNEQFF.

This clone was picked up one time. The CDR3, as DNA: TGCGCCAGCAGCCAAGTGGGGACCAAAGATACGCAGTATTTT. Translation gives CASSQVGTKDTQYF. The rearrangement joins TRBV4-1 to TRBJ2-3, with D perhaps TRBD1 or TRBD2 (5 bases each). Trimming left V 1 base short and J 5 bases short, with 10 bases between. CDR1 is MGHRA, CDR2 YSYEKL, per germline. The CDR3 loop spans 14 amino acids.

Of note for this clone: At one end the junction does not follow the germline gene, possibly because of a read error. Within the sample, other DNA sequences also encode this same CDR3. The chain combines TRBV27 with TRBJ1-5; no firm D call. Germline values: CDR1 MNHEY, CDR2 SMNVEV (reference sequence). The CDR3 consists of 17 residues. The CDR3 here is CASSLSKRGPGNQPQHF. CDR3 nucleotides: TGTGCCAGCAGTCTATCGAAGAGAGGCCCGGGCAATCAGCCCCAGCATTTT.

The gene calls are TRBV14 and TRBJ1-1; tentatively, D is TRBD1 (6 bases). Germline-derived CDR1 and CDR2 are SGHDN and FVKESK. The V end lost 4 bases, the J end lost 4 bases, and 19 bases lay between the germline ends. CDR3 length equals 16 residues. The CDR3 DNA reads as TGTGCCAGCAGCCCGCAGAGTGGGGGGGGCGGCACTGAAGCTTTCTTT. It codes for CASSPQSGGGGTEAFF.

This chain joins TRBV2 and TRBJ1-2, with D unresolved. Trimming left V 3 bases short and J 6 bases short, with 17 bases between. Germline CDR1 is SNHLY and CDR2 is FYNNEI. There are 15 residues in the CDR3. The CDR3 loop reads CASSDVAGKLNGYTF. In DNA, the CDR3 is TGTGCCAGCAGTGATGTTGCGGGGAAGTTAAATGGCTACACCTTC.

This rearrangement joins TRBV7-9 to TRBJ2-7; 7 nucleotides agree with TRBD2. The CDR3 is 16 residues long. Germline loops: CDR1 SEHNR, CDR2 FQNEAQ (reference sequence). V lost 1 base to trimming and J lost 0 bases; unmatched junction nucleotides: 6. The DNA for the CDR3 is TGTGCCAGCAGCTTAGGTCCCGGGGGGAGCTCCTACGAGCAGTACTTC. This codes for CASSLGPGGSSYEQYF.

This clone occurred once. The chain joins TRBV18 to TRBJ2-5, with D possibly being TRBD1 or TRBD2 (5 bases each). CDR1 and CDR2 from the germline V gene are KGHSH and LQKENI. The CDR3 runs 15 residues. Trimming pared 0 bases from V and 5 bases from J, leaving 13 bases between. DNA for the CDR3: TGTGCCAGCTCACCACCTTGGACTGCAGGGGAGACCCAGTACTTC. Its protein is CASSPPWTAGETQYF.

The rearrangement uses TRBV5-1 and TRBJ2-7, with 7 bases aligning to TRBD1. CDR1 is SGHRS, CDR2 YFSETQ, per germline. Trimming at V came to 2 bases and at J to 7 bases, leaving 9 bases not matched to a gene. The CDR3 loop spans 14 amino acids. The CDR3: CASSLWDSAREQYF. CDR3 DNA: TGCGCCAGCAGCTTATGGGACAGTGCGAGGGAGCAGTACTTC.

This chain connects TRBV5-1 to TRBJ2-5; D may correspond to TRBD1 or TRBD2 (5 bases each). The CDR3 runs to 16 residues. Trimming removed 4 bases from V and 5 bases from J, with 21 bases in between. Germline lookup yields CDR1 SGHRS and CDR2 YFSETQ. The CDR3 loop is CASSPGARGLGETQYF. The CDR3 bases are TGCGCCAGCAGCCCTGGTGCGAGGGGCTTGGGGGAGACCCAGTACTTC.

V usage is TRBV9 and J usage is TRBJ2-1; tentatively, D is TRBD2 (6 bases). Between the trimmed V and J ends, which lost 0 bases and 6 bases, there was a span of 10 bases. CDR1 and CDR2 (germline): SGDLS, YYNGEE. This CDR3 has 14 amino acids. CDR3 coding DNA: TGTGCCAGCAGCGTAGCCGGCGGGATCAATGAGCAGTTCTTC. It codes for CASSVAGGINEQFF.

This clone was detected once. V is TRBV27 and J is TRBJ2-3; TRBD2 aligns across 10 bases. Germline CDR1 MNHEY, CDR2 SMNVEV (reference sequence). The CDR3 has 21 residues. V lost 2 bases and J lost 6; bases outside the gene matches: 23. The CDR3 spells CASSLGVGWPSGSQSRDTQYF. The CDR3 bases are TGTGCCAGCAGTTTAGGCGTCGGCTGGCCTAGCGGGAGCCAATCGCGGGATACGCAGTATTTT.

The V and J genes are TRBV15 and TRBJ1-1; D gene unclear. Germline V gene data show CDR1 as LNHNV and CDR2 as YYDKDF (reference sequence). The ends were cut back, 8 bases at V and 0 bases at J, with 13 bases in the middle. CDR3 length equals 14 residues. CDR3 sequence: CATARRNMNTEAFF. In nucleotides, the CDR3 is TGTGCCACCGCCAGGCGAAACATGAACACTGAAGCTTTCTTT.

The CDR3 DNA reads as TGTGCCAGCAGCTTGAAGGCCAGGCAATACACCGGGGAGCTGTTTTTT. Protein sequence: CASSLKARQYTGELFF. The gene calls are TRBV5-8 and TRBJ2-2; no reliable D call. Per germline, CDR1 SGHTS and CDR2 YDEGEE. V was clipped by 1 base and J by 3 bases, with 13 bases between them. The CDR3 extends over 16 amino acids. The complete variable domain, with remaining parts taken from reference TRBV5-8 and TRBJ2-2, reads EAGVTQSPTHLIKTRGQQATLRCSPISGHTSVYWYQQALGLGLQFLLWYDEGEERNRGNFPPRFSGRQFPNYSSELNVNALELEDSALYLCASSLKARQYTGELFFGEGSRLTVL.